The TCR beta chain described here comes from a study of blood T cell repertoires in COVID-19. Turning to the study itself: From the United States, Italy and Spain came samples of acute and convalescent COVID-19.

The protocol was immunoSEQ multiplex PCR, while the TCRdb copy is restricted to in-frame clones and leaves out a portion. Of approximately 410,000 clones listed, 86% are singletons. The germline CDR1 and CDR2 sequences are SNHLY and FYNNEI. The junction had 13 bases not matched to a gene; V was cut back by 8 bases and J by 7 bases. There are 14 residues in the CDR3. V gene TRBV2 combines with J gene TRBJ1-2, with 7 bases that match TRBD1. The sample taken for sequencing was peripheral blood. The clonotype originates from a woman in her 30s with active or convalescent COVID-19. CDR3 sequence: CASLLERDSGGYTF. The CDR3 DNA is TGTGCCAGCCTCTTAGAAAGGGACAGCGGTGGCTACACCTTC.